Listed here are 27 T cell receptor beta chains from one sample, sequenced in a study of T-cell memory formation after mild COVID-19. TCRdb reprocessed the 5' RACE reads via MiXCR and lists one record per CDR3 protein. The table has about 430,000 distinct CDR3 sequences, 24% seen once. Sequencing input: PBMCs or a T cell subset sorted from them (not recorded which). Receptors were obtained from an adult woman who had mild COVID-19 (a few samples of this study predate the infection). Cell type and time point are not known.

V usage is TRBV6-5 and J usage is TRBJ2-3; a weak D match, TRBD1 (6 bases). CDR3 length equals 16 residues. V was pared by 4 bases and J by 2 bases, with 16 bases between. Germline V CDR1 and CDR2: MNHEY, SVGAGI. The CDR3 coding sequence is TGTGCCAGCAGTTCGCCGGGACACGGAACCACAGATACGCAGTATTTT. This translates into CASSSPGHGTTDTQYF.

CDR3 region: CASSLEQPKNYGYTF. CDR3 nucleotides: TGTGCCAGCAGCTTGGAACAGCCAAAGAACTATGGCTACACCTTC. This sequence joins TRBV5-6 and TRBJ1-2; D gene ambiguous. CDR1 and CDR2 from the germline V gene are SGHDT and YYEEEE. With 0 bases removed from V and 2 bases from J, the gap between germline ends came to 11 bases. CDR3 length equals 15 residues. The whole variable domain, filled in from reference TRBV5-6 and TRBJ1-2, reads DAGVTQSPTHLIKTRGQQVTLRCSPKSGHDTVSWYQQALGQGPQFIFQYYEEEERQRGNFPDRFSGHQFPNYSSELNVNALLLGDSALYLCASSLEQPKNYGYTFGSGTRLTVV.

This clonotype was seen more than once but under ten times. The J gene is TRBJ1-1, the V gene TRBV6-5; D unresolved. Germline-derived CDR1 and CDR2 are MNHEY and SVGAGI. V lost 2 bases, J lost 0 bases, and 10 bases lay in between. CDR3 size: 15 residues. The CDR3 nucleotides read TGTGCCAGCAGTTACAGTCGAGGGATGAACACTGAAGCTTTCTTT. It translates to CASSYSRGMNTEAFF.

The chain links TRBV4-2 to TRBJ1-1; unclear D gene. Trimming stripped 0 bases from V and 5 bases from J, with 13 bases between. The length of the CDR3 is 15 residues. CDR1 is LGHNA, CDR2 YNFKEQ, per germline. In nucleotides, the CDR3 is TGTGCCAGCAGCCAAGACGGTCTAAAGGCAACTGAAGCTTTCTTT. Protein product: CASSQDGLKATEAFF.

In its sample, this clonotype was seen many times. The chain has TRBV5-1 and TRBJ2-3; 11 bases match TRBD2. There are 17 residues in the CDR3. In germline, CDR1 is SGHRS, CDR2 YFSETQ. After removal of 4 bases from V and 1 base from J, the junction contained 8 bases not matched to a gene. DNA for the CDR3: TGCGCCAGCAGCGGTGGACTAGCGGGTCCGCGCACAGATACGCAGTATTTT. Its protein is CASSGGLAGPRTDTQYF.

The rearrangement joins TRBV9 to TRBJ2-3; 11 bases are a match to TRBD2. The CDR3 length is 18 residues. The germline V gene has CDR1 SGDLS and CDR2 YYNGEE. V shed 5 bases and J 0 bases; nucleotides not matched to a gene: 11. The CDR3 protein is CASRSGTSGLTSTDTQYF. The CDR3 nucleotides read TGTGCCAGCAGATCCGGGACTAGCGGACTAACGAGCACAGATACGCAGTATTTT.

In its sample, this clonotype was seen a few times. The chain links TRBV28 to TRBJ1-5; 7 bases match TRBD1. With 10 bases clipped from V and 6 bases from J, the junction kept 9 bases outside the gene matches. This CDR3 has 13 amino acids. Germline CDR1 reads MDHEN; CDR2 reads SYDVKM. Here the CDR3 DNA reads TGTGCCACCCCCCCAGGGGGGAGTCAGCCCCAGCATTTT. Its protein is CATPPGGSQPQHF.

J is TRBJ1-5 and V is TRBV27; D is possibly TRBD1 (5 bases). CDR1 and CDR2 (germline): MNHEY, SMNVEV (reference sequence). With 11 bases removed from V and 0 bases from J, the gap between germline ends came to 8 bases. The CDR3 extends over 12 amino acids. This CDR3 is CAAGYSNQPQHF. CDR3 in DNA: TGTGCCGCAGGGTATAGCAATCAGCCCCAGCATTTT.

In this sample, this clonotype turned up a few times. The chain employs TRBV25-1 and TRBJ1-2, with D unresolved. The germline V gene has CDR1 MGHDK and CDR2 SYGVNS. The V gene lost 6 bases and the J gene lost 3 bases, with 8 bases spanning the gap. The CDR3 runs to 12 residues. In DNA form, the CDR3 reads TGTGCCAGCAGAGGACCAGACTATGGCTACACCTTC. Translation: CASRGPDYGYTF.

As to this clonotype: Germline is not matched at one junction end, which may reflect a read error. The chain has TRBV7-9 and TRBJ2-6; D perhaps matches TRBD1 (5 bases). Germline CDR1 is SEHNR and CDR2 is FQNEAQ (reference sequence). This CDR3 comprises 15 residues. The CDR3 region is CASSFEYSGANVLTF. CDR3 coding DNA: TGTGCCAGCAGCTTTGAGTACTCTGGGGCAAACGTCCTGACTTTC.

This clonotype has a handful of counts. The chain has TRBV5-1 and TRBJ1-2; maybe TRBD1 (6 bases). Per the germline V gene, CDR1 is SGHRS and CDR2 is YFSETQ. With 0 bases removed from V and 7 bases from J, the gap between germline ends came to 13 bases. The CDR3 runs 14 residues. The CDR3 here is CASSLVGASGGYTF. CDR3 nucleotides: TGCGCCAGCAGCTTGGTGGGGGCTTCCGGTGGCTACACCTTC.

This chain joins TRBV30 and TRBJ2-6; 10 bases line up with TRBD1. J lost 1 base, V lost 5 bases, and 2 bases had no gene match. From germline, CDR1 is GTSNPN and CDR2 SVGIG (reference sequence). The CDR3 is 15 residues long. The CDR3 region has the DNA TGTGCCTGGGGGACAGGGGCGTCTGGGGCCAACGTCCTGACTTTC. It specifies CAWGTGASGANVLTF.

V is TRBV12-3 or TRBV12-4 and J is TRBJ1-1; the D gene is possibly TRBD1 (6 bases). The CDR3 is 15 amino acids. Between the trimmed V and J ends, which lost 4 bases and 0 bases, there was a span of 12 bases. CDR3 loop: CASSSTGTMNTEAFF. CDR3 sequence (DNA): TGTGCCAGCAGTTCCACCGGGACAATGAACACTGAAGCTTTCTTT.

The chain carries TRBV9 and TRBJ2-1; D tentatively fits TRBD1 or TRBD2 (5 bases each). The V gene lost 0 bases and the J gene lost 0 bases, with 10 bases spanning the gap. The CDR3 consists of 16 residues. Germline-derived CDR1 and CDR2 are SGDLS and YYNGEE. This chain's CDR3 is CASSVEQGASYNEQFF. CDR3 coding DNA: TGTGCCAGCAGCGTAGAGCAGGGAGCCTCCTACAATGAGCAGTTCTTC.

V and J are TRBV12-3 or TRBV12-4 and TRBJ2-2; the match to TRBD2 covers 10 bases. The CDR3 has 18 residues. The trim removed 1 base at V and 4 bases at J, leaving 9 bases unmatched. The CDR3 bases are TGTGCCAGCAGTTTAGGGAAGCGGGGGGGCCTGGGCACCGGGGAGCTGTTTTTT. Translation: CASSLGKRGGLGTGELFF.

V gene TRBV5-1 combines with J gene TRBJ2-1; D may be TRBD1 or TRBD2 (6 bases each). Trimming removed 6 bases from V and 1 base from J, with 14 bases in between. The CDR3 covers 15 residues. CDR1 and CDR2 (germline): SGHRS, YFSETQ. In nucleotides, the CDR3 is TGCGCCAGCACGACCGAGGGGGGTTCCTACAATGAGCAGTTCTTC. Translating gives CASTTEGGSYNEQFF.

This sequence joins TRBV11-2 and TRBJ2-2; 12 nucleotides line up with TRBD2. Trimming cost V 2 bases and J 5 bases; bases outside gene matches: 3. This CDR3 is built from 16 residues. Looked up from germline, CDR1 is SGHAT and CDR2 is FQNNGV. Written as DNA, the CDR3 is TGTGCCAGCAGCTTACTGACTAGCGGGAGAACCGGGGAGCTGTTTTTT. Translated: CASSLLTSGRTGELFF. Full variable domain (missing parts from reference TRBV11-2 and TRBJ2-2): EAGVAQSPRYKIIEKRQSVAFWCNPISGHATLYWYQQILGQGPKLLIQFQNNGVVDDSQLPKDRFSAERLKGVDSTLKIQPAKLEDSAVYLCASSLLTSGRTGELFFGEGSRLTVL.

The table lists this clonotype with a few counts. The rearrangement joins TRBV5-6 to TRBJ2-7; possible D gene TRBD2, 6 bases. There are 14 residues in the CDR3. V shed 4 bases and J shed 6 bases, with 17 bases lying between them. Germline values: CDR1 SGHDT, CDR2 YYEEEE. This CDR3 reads CASSGWRVYREQYF. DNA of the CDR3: TGTGCCAGCAGCGGATGGAGGGTGTATCGCGAGCAGTACTTC.

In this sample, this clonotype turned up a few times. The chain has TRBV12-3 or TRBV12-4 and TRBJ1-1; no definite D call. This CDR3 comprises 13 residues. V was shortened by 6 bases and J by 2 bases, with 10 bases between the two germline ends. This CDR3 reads CASSSPSNTEAFF. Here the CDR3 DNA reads TGTGCCAGCAGCTCACCTTCCAACACTGAAGCTTTCTTT.

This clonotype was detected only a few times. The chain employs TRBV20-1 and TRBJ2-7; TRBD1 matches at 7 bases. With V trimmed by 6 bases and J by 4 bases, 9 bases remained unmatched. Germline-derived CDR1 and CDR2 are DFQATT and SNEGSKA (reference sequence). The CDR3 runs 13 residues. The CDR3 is CSAPDRAPYEQYF. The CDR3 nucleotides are TGCAGTGCCCCCGACAGGGCTCCGTACGAGCAGTACTTC.

The CDR3 spells CSARDLRGQLDTQYF. The CDR3 DNA reads as TGCAGTGCTAGAGATCTACGGGGGCAGTTAGATACGCAGTATTTT. The chain combines TRBV20-1 with TRBJ2-3, with D perhaps TRBD1 or TRBD2 (6 bases each). V gave up 0 bases and J gave up 5 bases, with 15 bases separating them. The CDR3 extends over 15 amino acids. Germline V gene sequence: CDR1 DFQATT, CDR2 SNEGSKA (reference sequence).

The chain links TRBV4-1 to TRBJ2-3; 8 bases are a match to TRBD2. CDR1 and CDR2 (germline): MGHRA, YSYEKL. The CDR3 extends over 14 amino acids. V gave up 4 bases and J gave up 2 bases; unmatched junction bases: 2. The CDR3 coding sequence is TGCGCCAGCAGCCGTAGCGGGATCACAGATACGCAGTATTTT. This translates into CASSRSGITDTQYF.

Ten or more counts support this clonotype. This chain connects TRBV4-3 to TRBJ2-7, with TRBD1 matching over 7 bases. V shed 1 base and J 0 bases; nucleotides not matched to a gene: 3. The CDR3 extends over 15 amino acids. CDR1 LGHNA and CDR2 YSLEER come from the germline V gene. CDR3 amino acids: CASSQVGDSSYEQYF. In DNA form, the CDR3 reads TGCGCCAGCAGCCAAGTTGGGGACAGCTCCTACGAGCAGTACTTC.

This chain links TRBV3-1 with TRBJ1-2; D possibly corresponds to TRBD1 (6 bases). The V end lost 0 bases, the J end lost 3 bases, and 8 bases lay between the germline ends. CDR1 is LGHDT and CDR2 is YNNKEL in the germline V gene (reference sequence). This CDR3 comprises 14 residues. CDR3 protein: CASSQEGQHYGYTF. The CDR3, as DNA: TGTGCCAGCAGCCAAGAAGGACAGCACTATGGCTACACCTTC.

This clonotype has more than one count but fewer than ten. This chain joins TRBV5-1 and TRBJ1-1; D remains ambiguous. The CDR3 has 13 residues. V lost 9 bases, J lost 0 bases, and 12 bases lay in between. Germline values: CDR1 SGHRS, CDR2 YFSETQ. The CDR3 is CATTAEVNTEAFF. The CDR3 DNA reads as TGCGCCACCACCGCGGAAGTGAACACTGAAGCTTTCTTT. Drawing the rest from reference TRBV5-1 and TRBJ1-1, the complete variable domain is KAGVTQTPRYLIKTRGQQVTLSCSPISGHRSVSWYQQTPGQGLQFLFEYFSETQRNKGNFPGRFSGRQFSNSRSEMNVSTLELGDSALYLCATTAEVNTEAFFGQGTRLTVV.

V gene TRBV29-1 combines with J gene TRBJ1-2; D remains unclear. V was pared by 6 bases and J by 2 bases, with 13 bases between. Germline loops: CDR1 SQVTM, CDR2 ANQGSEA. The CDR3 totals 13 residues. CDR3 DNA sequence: TGCAGCGTCGTTGAGGCAACGAACTATGGCTACACCTTC. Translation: CSVVEATNYGYTF.

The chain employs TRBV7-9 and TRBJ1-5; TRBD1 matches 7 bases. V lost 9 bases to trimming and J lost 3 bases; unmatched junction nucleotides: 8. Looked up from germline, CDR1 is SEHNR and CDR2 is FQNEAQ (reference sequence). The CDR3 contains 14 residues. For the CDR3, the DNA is TGTGCCAGTGGCAAGGGGGCCTACAATCAGCCCCAGCATTTT. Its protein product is CASGKGAYNQPQHF.